This T cell receptor beta chain is drawn from a study of T cell responses to AZD1222 COVID-19 vaccine. Study-level findings and limits: Donors were chiefly white British, with a greater number of females, and clonal diversity was perhaps underestimated. The study sampled repertoires only after the peak T cell response. The span of vaccine-associated CD4 TCRs extended across spike, with dominance at 160-218 and 743-854. Seropositivity was recorded at baseline in only a handful of AZD1222 recipients.

The CDR3 extends over 17 amino acids. Losses at the gene ends were 3 bases for V and 7 bases for J; bases not matched to a gene: 8. Germline CDR1 and CDR2: LGHDT and YNNKEL (reference sequence). A word on this clone: The target antigen is unknown.

Measured with immunoSEQ multiplex PCR; TCRdb has only the in-frame clones, and not every one. The sample shows 200,000 to 250,000 clones, approximately 94% of them seen only once. This clonotype originated in an adult who received the MenACWY meningococcal vaccine as a control. The chain recombines TRBV3-1 (or the pseudogene TRBV3-2) with TRBJ1-6; 11 bases are a match to TRBD1. The starting material was peripheral blood, obtained 28 days after the second dose of the MenACWY control vaccine. The CDR3 protein is CASSHTGTGGRNSPLHF. The CDR3 DNA follows: TGTGCCAGCAGCCACACCGGGACAGGGGGGAGGAATTCACCCCTCCACTTT.